A selection of T cell receptor beta chains follows, all from one sample in a study of cytomegalovirus exposure and HLA in healthy donors. Sequencing used immunoSEQ multiplex PCR; TCRdb keeps in-frame clones, though not all of them. The table records 130,000 to 150,000 clones, approximately 80% of them present only once. Sequencing used PBMCs. These receptors were collected from a male donor in good health and CMV-seronegative. Both conserved end residues are trimmed from each CDR3. Fields, in order: V gene, CDR3 protein.

TRBV4-3 ASSPLEGVSEAF
TRBV7-9 ASSSGTGSSYEQY
TRBV11-2 ASSLAGNEQF
TRBV11-2 ASSLEAGGSLTQY
TRBV2 ASTSPGLGYTDTQY
TRBV18 ASSPPSRDYNEQF
TRBV5-1 ASSWGQGGTDTQY
TRBV5-1 ASTPDGAGGQTDTQY
TRBV4-2 ASSQRGASGGTDEQY
TRBV7-9 ASSWEGVGYGYT
TRBV9 ASARGMNTEAF
TRBV13 ASSSPTSGDTQY
TRBV5-4 ASSLDRGEGGYT
TRBV7-2 ASSLAVLTWDSYYGYT
TRBV21-1 ASSTRTGSCGANVLT
TRBV4-2 ASSSDREGEKLF
TRBV2 ASSLTTAQETQY
TRBV19 ASSEFANQPQH
TRBV2 ASSEASGGGSEQY
TRBV29-1 SVEYIGELF
TRBV28 ASSLRGGGYT
TRBV9 ASSVGQGNQPQH
TRBV15 ATSRGGNSGGNQPQH
TRBV12-1 ASSFRRAGADTEAF
TRBV19 ASSMLFGELF
TRBV12-5 AGGGLWTGELF
TRBV7-2 ASSLGGGKGYEQY
TRBV7-8 ASSLAESYEQY
TRBV14 ASSRETGHGYT